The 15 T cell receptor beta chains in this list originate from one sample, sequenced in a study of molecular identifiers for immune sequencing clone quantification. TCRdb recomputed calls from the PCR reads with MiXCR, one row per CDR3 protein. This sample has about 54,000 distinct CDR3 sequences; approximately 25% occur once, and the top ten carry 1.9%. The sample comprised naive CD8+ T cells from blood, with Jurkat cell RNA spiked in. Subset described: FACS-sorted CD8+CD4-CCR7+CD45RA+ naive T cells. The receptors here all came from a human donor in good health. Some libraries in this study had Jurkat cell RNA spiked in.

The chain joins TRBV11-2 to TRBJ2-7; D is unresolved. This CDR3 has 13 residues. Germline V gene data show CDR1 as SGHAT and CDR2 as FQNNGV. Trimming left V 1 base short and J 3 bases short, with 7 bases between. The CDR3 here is CASSLGHYYEQYF. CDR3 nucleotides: TGTGCCAGCAGCTTAGGGCACTACTACGAGCAGTACTTC.

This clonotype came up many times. The CDR3, as DNA: TGTGCCAGCAGCTTGGATCTGGGTTACAATCAGCCCCAGCATTTT. Its protein product is CASSLDLGYNQPQHF. The gene calls are TRBV5-4 and TRBJ1-5, with D unclear. Trimming pared 0 bases from V and 3 bases from J, leaving 10 bases between. The CDR3 is made up of 15 amino acids. Germline V CDR1 and CDR2: SGHNT, YYREEE (reference sequence).

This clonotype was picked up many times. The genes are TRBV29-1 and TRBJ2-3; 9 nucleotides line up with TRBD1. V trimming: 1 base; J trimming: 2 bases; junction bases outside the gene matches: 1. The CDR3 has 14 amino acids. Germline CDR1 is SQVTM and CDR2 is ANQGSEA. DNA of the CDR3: TGCAGCGTTGAAGGGACAGGGGTCACAGATACGCAGTATTTT. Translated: CSVEGTGVTDTQYF.

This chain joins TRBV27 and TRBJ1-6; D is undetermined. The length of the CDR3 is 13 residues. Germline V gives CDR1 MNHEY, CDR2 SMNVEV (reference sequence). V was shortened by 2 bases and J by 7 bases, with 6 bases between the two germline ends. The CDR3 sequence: CASSLGLNSPLHF. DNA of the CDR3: TGTGCCAGCAGTTTAGGATTAAATTCACCCCTCCACTTT.

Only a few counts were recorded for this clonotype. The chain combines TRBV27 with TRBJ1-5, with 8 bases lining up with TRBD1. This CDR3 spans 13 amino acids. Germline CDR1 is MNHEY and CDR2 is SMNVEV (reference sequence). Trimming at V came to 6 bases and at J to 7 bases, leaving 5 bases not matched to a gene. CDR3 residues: CASSDRGNQPQHF. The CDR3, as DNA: TGTGCCAGCAGCGACAGGGGAAACCAGCCCCAGCATTTT.

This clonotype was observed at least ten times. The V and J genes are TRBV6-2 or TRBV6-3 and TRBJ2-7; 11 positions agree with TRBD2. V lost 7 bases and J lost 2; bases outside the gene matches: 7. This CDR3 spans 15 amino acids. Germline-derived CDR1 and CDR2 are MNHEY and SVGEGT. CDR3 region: CASNSLAGEPYEQYF. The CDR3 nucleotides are TGTGCCAGCAACTCACTAGCGGGAGAGCCCTACGAGCAGTACTTC.

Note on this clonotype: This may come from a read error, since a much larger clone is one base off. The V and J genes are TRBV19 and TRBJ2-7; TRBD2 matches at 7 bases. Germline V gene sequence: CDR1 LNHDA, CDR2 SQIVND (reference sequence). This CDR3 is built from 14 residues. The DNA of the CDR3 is TGTGCCAATAGTATAGCGGGCAGGACCTACGAGCAGTACTTC. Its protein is CANSIAGRTYEQYF.

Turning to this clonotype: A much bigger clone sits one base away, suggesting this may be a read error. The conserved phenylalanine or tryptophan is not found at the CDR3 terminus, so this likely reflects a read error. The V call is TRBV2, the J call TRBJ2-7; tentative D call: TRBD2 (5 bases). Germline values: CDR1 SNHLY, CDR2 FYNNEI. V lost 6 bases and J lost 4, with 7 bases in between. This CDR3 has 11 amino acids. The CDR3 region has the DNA TGTGCCAGCAGCGGAGGTTACGAGCAGTACTCC. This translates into CASSGGYEQYS.

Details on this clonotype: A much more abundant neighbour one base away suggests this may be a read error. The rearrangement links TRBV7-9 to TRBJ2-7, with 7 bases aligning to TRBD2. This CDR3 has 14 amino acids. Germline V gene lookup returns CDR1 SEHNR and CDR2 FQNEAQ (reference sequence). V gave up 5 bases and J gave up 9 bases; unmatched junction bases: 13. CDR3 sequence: CASSPSTSPGGQYF. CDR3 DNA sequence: TGTGCCAGCAGCCCATCGACTAGCCCTGGCGGGCAGTACTTC.

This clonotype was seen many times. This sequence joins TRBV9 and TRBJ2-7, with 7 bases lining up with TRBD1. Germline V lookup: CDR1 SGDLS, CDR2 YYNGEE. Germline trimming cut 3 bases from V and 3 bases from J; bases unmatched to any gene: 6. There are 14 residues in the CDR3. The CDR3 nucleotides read TGTGCCAGCAGCGAACGGACAGGATTCTACGAGCAGTACTTC. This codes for CASSERTGFYEQYF.

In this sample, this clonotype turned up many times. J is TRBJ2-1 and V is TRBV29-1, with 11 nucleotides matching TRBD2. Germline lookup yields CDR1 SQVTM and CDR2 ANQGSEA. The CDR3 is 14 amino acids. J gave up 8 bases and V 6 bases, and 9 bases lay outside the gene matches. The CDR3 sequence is CSVPLAGAVDEQFF. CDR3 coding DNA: TGCAGCGTCCCACTAGCGGGAGCGGTCGATGAGCAGTTCTTC.

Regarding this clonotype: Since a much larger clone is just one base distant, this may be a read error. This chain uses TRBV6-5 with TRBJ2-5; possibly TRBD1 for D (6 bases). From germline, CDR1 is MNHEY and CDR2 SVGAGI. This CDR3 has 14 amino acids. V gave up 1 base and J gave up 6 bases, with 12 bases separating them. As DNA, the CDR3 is TGTGCCAGCAGTTACTTGACAGGCAGCAAGACCCAGTACTTC. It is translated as CASSYLTGSKTQYF.

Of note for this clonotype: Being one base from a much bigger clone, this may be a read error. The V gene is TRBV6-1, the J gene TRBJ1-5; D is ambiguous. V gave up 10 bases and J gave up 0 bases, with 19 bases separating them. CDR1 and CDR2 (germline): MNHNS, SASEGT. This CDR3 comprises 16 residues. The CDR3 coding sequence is TGTGCCAACAGAGATGCAGGTGACTATAGCAATCAGCCCCAGCATTTT. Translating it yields CANRDAGDYSNQPQHF.

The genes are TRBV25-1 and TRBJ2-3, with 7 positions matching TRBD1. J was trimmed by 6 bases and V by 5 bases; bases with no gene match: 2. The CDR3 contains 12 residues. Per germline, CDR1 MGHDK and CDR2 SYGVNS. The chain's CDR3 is CASSPRGDTQYF. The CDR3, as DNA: TGTGCCAGCAGTCCCAGGGGGGATACGCAGTATTTT.

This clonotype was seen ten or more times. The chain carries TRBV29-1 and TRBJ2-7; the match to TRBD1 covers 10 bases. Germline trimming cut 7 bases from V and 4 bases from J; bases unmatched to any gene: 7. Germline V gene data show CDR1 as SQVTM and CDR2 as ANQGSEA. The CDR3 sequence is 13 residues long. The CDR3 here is CSARDRGRYEQYF. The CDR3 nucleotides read TGCAGCGCTCGGGACAGGGGAAGGTACGAGCAGTACTTC.